These 9 T cell receptor beta chains were all obtained from the same sample, sequenced in a study of shared clonotypes between healthy human individuals. The method was immunoSEQ multiplex PCR; TCRdb's version includes in-frame clones alone and lacks a portion of them. The sample has roughly 660,000 clones; roughly 87% are singletons. Sequenced sample: memory CD8+ T cells from PBMCs. Subset of the sample: CD45RO+ cells pooled with CCR7-negative TemRA cells. All receptors derive from a man younger than 35 in good health. Some clones in this sample may be carry-over from other donors' samples.

V and J are TRBV27 and TRBJ2-1; no reliable D call. With 8 bases removed from V and 1 base from J, the gap between germline ends came to 12 bases. CDR1 and CDR2 from the germline V gene are MNHEY and SMNVEV (reference sequence). The CDR3 loop spans 14 amino acids. CDR3 protein: CASGAVRSYNEQFF. CDR3 DNA: TGTGCCAGCGGAGCCGTCAGGTCCTACAATGAGCAGTTCTTC.

This chain links TRBV2 with TRBJ2-3, with D unresolved. CDR1 and CDR2 (germline): SNHLY, FYNNEI. Trimming took 0 bases from V and 0 from J, leaving 10 bases between them. CDR3 length: 16 residues. Here the CDR3 reads CASSEASHPSTDTQYF. The CDR3 nucleotides are TGTGCCAGCAGTGAAGCGTCTCATCCTAGCACAGATACGCAGTATTTT.

V is TRBV7-6 and J is TRBJ1-1; D gene uncertain. Germline values: CDR1 SGHVS, CDR2 FNYEAQ. This CDR3 is built from 16 residues. V lost 0 bases to trimming and J lost 0 bases, with 11 bases between them. DNA of the CDR3: TGTGCCAGCAGCTTAGCTAGGTCGGGGTTGAACACTGAAGCTTTCTTT. Its translation: CASSLARSGLNTEAFF.

This clone appeared a few times. V and J are TRBV2 and TRBJ1-1; D gene uncertain. Trimming removed 11 bases at V and 4 bases at J, with 2 bases between. This CDR3 comprises 8 residues. Germline CDR1 and CDR2: SNHLY and FYNNEI. CDR3 nucleotides: TGTGCCCCCACTGAAGCTTTCTTT. Translated, it gives CAPTEAFF. The variable domain in full, with the rest retrieved from reference TRBV2 and TRBJ1-1, is EPEVTQTPSHQVTQMGQEVILRCVPISNHLYFYWYRQILGQKVEFLVSFYNNEISEKSEIFDDQFSVERPDGSNFTLKIRSTKLEDSAMYFCAPTEAFFGQGTRLTVV.

The chain has TRBV28 and TRBJ2-3, with D uncertain. The germline V gene encodes CDR1 MDHEN and CDR2 SYDVKM. Trimming cost V 5 bases and J 5 bases, with 17 bases left between them. There are 15 residues in the CDR3. CDR3 protein: CASSPQWTAQDTQYF. In nucleotides, the CDR3 is TGTGCCAGCAGTCCTCAATGGACCGCCCAAGATACGCAGTATTTT. The full variable domain, in which reference TRBV28 and TRBJ2-3 provide the parts outside the CDR3, is DVKVTQSSRYLVKRTGEKVFLECVQDMDHENMFWYRQDPGLGLRLIYFSYDVKMKEKGDIPEGYSVSREKKERFSLILESASTNQTSMYLCASSPQWTAQDTQYFGPGTRLTVL.

The chain recombines TRBV7-8 with TRBJ1-4; D is undetermined. V was cut by 1 base and J by 0 bases, with 15 bases left in between. Germline-derived CDR1 and CDR2 are SGHVS and FQNEAQ. There are 18 residues in the CDR3. CDR3 protein: CASSLDPRKGTTNEKLFF. The DNA for the CDR3 is TGTGCCAGCAGCTTAGACCCGAGGAAGGGTACAACTAATGAAAAACTGTTTTTT.

This clone was detected ten times or more. The chain uses TRBV5-6 and TRBJ2-1; D perhaps matches TRBD1 (5 bases). V was trimmed by 3 bases and J by 5 bases, leaving 6 bases between them. The CDR3 is 12 amino acids. Germline CDR1 is SGHDT and CDR2 is YYEEEE. The chain's CDR3 is CASSWGDNEQFF. In DNA, the CDR3 is TGTGCCAGCAGCTGGGGCGACAATGAGCAGTTCTTC.

This sequence joins TRBV28 and TRBJ1-4; TRBD1 might be the D (5 bases). The CDR3 is 15 amino acids. The V gene's germline CDR1 is MDHEN and CDR2 SYDVKM. The ends were cut back, 6 bases at V and 6 bases at J, with 17 bases in the middle. CDR3 region: CASSPLKGRYEKLFF. The CDR3 coding sequence is TGTGCCAGCAGCCCCCTGAAGGGGCGTTATGAAAAACTGTTTTTT. Using reference TRBV28 and TRBJ1-4 for the parts outside the CDR3, the full variable domain is DVKVTQSSRYLVKRTGEKVFLECVQDMDHENMFWYRQDPGLGLRLIYFSYDVKMKEKGDIPEGYSVSREKKERFSLILESASTNQTSMYLCASSPLKGRYEKLFFGSGTQLSVL.

The chain uses TRBV27 and TRBJ2-1; D not resolved. V lost 6 bases to trimming and J lost 0 bases, with 9 bases between them. The CDR3 covers 14 residues. Germline-derived CDR1 and CDR2 are MNHEY and SMNVEV (reference sequence). CDR3 amino acids: CASSTVSSYNEQFF. Written as DNA, the CDR3 is TGTGCCAGCAGCACCGTAAGCTCCTACAATGAGCAGTTCTTC.